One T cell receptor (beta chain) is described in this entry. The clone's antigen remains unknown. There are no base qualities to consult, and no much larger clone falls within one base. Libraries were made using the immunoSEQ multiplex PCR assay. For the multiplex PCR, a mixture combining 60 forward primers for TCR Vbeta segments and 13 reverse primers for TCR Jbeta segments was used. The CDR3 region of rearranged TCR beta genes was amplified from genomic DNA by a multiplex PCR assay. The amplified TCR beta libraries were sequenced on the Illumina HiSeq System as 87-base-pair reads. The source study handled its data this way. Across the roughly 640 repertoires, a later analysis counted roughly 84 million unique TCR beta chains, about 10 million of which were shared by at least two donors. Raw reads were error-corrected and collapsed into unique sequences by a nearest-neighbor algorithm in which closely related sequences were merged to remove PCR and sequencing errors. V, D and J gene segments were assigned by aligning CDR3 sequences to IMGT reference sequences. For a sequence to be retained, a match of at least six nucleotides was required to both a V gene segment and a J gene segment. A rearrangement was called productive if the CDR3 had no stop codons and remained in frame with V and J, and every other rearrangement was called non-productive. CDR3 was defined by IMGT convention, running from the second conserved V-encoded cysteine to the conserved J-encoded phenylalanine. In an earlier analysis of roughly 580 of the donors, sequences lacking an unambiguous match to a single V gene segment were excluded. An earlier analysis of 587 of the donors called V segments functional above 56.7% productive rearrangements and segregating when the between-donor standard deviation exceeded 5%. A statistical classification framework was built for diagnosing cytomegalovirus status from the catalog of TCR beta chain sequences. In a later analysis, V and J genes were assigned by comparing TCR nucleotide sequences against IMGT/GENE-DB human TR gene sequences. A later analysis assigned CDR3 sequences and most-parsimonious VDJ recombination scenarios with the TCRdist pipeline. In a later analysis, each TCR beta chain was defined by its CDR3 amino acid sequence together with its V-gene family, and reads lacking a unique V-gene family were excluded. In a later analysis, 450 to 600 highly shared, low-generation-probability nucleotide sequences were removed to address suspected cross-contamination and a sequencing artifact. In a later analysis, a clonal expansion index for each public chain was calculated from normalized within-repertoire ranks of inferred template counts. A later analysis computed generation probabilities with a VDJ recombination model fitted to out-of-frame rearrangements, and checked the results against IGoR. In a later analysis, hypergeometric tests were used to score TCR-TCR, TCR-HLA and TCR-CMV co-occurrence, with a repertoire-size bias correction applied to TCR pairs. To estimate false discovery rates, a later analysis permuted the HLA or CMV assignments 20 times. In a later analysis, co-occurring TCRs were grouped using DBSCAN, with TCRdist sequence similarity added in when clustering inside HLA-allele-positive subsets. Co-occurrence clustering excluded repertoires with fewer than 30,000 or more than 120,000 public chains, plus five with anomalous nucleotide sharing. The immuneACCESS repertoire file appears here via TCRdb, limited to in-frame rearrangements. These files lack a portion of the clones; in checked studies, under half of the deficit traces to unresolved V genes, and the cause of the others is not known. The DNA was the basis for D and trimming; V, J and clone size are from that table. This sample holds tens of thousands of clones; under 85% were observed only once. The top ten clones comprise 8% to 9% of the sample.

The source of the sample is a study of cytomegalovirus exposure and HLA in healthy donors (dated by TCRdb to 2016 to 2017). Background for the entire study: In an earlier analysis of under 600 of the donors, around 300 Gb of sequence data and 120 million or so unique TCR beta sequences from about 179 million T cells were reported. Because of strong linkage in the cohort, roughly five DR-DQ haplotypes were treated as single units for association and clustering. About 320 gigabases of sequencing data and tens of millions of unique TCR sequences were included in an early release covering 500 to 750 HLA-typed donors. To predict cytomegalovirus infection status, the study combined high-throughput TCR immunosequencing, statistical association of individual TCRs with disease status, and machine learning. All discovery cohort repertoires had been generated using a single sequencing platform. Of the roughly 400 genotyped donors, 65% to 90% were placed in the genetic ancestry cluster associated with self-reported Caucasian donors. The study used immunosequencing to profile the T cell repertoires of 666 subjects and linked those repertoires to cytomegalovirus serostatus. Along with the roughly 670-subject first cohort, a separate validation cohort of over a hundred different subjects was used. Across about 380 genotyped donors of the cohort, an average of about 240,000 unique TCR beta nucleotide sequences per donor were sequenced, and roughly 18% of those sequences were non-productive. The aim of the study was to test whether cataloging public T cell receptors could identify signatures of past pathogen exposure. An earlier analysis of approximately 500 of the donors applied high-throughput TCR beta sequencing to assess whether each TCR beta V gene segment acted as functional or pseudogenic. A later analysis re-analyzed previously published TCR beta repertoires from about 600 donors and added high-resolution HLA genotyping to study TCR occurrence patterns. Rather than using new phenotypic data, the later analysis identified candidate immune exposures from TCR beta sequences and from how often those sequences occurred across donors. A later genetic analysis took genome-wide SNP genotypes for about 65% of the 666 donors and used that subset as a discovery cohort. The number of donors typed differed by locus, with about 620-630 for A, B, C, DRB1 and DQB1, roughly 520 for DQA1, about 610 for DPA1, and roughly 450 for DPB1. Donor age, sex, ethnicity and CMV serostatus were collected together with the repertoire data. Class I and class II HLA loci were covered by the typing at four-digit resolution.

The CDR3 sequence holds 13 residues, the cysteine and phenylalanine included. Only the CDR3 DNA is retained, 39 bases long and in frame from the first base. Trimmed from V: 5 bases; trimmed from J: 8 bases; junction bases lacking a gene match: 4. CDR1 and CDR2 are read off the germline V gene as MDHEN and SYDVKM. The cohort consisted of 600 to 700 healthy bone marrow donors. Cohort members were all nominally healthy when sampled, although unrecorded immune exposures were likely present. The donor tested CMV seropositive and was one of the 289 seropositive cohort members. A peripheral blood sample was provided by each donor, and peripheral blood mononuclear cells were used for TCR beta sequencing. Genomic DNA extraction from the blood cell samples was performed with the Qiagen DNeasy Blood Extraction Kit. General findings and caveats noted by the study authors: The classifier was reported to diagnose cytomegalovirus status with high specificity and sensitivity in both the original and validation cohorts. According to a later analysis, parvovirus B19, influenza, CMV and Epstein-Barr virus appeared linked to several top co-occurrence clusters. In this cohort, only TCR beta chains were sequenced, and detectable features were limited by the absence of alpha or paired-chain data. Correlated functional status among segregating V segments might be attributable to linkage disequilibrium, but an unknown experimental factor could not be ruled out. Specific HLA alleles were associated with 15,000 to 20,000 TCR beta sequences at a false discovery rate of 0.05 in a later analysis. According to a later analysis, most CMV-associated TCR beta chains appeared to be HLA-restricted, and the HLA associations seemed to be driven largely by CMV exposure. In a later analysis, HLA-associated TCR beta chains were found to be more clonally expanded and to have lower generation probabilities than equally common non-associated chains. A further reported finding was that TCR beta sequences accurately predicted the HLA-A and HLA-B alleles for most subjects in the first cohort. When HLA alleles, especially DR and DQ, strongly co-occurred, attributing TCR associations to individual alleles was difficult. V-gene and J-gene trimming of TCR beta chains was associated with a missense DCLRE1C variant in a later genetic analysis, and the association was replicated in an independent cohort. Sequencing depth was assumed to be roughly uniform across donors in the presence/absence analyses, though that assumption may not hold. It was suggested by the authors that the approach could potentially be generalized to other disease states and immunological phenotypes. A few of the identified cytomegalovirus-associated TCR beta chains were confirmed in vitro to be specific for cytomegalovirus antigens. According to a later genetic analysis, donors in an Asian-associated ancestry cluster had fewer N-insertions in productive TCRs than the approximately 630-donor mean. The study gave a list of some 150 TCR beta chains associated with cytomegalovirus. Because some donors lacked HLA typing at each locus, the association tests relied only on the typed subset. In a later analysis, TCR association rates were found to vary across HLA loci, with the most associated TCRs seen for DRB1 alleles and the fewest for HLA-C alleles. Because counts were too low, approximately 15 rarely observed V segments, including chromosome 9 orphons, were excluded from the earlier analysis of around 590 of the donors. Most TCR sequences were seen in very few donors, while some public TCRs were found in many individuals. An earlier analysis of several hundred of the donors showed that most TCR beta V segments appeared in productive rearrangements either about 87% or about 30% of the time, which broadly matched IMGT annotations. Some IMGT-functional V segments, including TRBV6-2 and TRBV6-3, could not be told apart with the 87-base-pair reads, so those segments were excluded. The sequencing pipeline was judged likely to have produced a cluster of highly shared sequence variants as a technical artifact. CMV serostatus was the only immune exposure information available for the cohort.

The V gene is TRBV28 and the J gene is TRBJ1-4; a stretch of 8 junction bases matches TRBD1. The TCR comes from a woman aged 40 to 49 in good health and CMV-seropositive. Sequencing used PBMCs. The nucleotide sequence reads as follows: TGTGCCAGCAGTACAGGGGGTCAAGAAAAACTGTTTTTT. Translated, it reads CASSTGGQEKLFF.